This entry is about one TCR beta chain. Its antigen is as yet unknown. This specimen comes from a study of shared clonotypes between healthy human individuals. This table comes from immunoSEQ multiplex PCR, and its TCRdb copy is limited to in-frame clones, with some not included. The sample has around 1.9 million clones; about 93% are singletons. Only CD45RO-negative cells positively selected for CCR7 counted as naive CD8 cells, so terminally differentiated effector memory CD45RA+ cells were excluded. Notes on the study in general: Specimens sampled were limited to blood, with tissue repertoires likely differing.

The sample consisted of naive CD8+ T cells from PBMCs. The clonotype was recovered from a man between 18 and 35 years old in good health. Some clones in this sample may be carry-over from other donors' samples.

CDR3 residues: CASSSREEGVIYGYTF. In nucleotides, the CDR3 is TGCGCCAGCAGCTCGCGGGAAGAGGGGGTAATCTATGGCTACACCTTC. The rearrangement uses TRBV5-1 and TRBJ1-2; TRBD1 might be the D (6 bases). Germline V CDR1 and CDR2: SGHRS, YFSETQ. This CDR3 region has 16 residues. V was pared by 3 bases and J by 4 bases, with 19 bases between.